These 30 T cell receptor beta chains were all obtained from the same sample, sequenced in a study of beta chain features in type 1 diabetes. Isolated RNA was reverse transcribed in full, so expressed TCRB transcripts were sequenced. The data were produced by immunoSEQ multiplex PCR, yet TCRdb's version contains in-frame clones alone and is incomplete. Among under 950,000 clones listed, about 17% were seen once. Sequences were obtained from naive CD4+ T cells from blood. All receptors derive from a young woman in good health.

The chain employs TRBV7-2 and TRBJ2-3; 12 bases align to TRBD2. The length of the CDR3 is 14 residues. The germline CDR1 and CDR2 sequences are SGHTA and FQGNSA. The V segment lost 9 bases and the J segment 1 base; nucleotides outside the gene matches: 2. The CDR3 DNA reads as TGTGCCAGTCGACTAGCGGGAGGCACAGATACGCAGTATTTT. Its translation is CASRLAGGTDTQYF.

V usage is TRBV6-6 and J usage is TRBJ1-1, with D uncertain. V shed 2 bases and J shed 0 bases, with 13 bases lying between them. Germline assignment: CDR1 MNHNY and CDR2 SVGAGI (reference sequence). There are 16 residues in the CDR3. The CDR3 coding sequence is TGTGCCAGCAGTTACGTTCAGGTTTTGGTGAACACTGAAGCTTTCTTT. This codes for CASSYVQVLVNTEAFF.

This clone was seen only a few times. The sample has other DNA sequences that encode this CDR3 too. This rearrangement joins TRBV20-1 to TRBJ2-5; possibly TRBD1 for D (6 bases). The V end was cut by 4 bases, the J end by 5 bases, with 8 bases between. The CDR3 length is 11 residues. The germline CDR1 and CDR2 sequences are DFQATT and SNEGSKA (reference sequence). In DNA, the CDR3 is TGCAGTGCTATCAGGGGCGAGACCCAGTACTTC. Protein product: CSAIRGETQYF.

This clone was seen a handful of times. The chain recombines TRBV5-1 with TRBJ2-2; D could derive from TRBD1 or TRBD2 (5 bases each). This CDR3 comprises 17 residues. Germline values: CDR1 SGHRS, CDR2 YFSETQ. V was shortened by 1 base and J by 5 bases, with 18 bases between the two germline ends. The CDR3 region has the DNA TGCGCCAGCAGCTTGCGGGGCGAAAGGTCGCGGACCGGGGAGCTGTTTTTT. Translation: CASSLRGERSRTGELFF. The entire variable domain, with the rest obtained from reference TRBV5-1 and TRBJ2-2, is as follows: KAGVTQTPRYLIKTRGQQVTLSCSPISGHRSVSWYQQTPGQGLQFLFEYFSETQRNKGNFPGRFSGRQFSNSRSEMNVSTLELGDSALYLCASSLRGERSRTGELFFGEGSRLTVL.

The sample holds a few counts of this clone. This chain links TRBV5-1 with TRBJ2-7; TRBD1 matches at 10 bases. There are 17 residues in the CDR3. Germline values: CDR1 SGHRS, CDR2 YFSETQ. With 1 base clipped from V and 1 base from J, the junction kept 8 bases outside the gene matches. CDR3 region: CASSLRTGGSGSYEQYF. The CDR3 coding sequence is TGCGCCAGCAGCTTGAGGACAGGGGGGTCCGGGTCCTACGAGCAGTACTTC.

This clone was seen only a few times. The gene calls are TRBV7-8 and TRBJ1-3; D may be TRBD1 (5 bases). This CDR3 is built from 17 residues. V shed 3 bases and J shed 0 bases, with 15 bases lying between them. Germline loops: CDR1 SGHVS, CDR2 FQNEAQ. The CDR3 DNA is TGTGCCAGCAGCTTGACAGTCGGCACCTTCTCTGGAAACACCATATATTTT. Amino acid sequence: CASSLTVGTFSGNTIYF.

The genes are TRBV6-5 and TRBJ2-7; TRBD2 is a possible D gene (6 bases). V was shortened by 7 bases and J by 7 bases, with 20 bases between the two germline ends. The CDR3 runs to 14 residues. Per germline, CDR1 MNHEY and CDR2 SVGAGI. The CDR3 is CASTMRRGGGEQYF. The CDR3 DNA is TGTGCCAGCACCATGAGGCGGGGCGGAGGAGAGCAGTACTTC.

This clone was counted only a few times. The CDR3 reads CASSPGVGQGQPSYEQYF. The CDR3 coding sequence is TGTGCCAGCTCACCGGGTGTCGGGCAGGGGCAACCCTCCTACGAGCAGTACTTC. The chain carries TRBV18 and TRBJ2-7; tentative D call: TRBD1 (6 bases). This CDR3 has 18 residues. Trimming shortened V by 3 bases and J by 0 bases, and 21 bases separated the two germline ends. The germline V gene has CDR1 KGHSH and CDR2 LQKENI. Together with reference TRBV18 and TRBJ2-7, the CDR3 gives the full variable domain: NAGVMQNPRHLVRRRGQEARLRCSPMKGHSHVYWYRQLPEEGLKFMVYLQKENIIDESGMPKERFSAEFPKEGPSILRIQQVVRGDSAAYFCASSPGVGQGQPSYEQYFGPGTRLTVT.

This clone was observed a handful of times. The rearrangement joins TRBV5-1 to TRBJ1-1; no clear D. V was cut by 0 bases and J by 1 base, with 7 bases left in between. CDR3 length equals 14 residues. Germline lookup yields CDR1 SGHRS and CDR2 YFSETQ. The CDR3 spells CASSLVRGNTEAFF. The CDR3, as DNA: TGCGCCAGCAGCTTGGTTCGGGGGAACACTGAAGCTTTCTTT.

This chain joins TRBV7-9 and TRBJ2-1; D call uncertain. V shed 5 bases and J shed 3 bases, with 14 bases lying between them. The CDR3 covers 15 residues. CDR1 is SEHNR, CDR2 FQNEAQ, per germline (reference sequence). CDR3 sequence: CASSPLSADYNEQFF. For the CDR3, the DNA is TGTGCCAGCAGCCCCCTCTCTGCCGACTACAATGAGCAGTTCTTC.

This clone appeared a few times. V usage is TRBV19 and J usage is TRBJ1-5, with D uncertain. Trimming took off 3 bases at V and 14 bases at J, with 20 bases between the two ends. CDR3 length: 14 residues. Looked up from germline, CDR1 is LNHDA and CDR2 is SQIVND (reference sequence). The DNA for the CDR3 is TGTGCCAGTAGTATTGAACCCGCCCGTCCCGCTAAGCATTTT. It is translated as CASSIEPARPAKHF.

The sample holds a few counts of this clone. The chain links TRBV5-6 to TRBJ2-5; 11 bases align to TRBD2. Trimming took 3 bases from V and 2 from J; bases not matched to a gene: 3. CDR1 and CDR2 from the germline V gene are SGHDT and YYEEEE. The CDR3 is made up of 15 amino acids. The CDR3 DNA sequence: TGTGCCAGCAGCTCACGACTAGCGGGACAAGAGACCCAGTACTTC. Amino acids: CASSSRLAGQETQYF.

This clone was observed a few times. This sample also contains other DNA sequences that code for the same CDR3. The J gene is TRBJ2-7, the V gene TRBV29-1, with 10 bases lining up with TRBD1. CDR1 SQVTM and CDR2 ANQGSEA come from the germline V gene. The length of the CDR3 is 13 residues. Unmatched junction bases numbered 1, after V lost 3 bases and J lost 2 bases. DNA of the CDR3: TGCAGCGTTGAGGGACAGGGGCCCTACGAGCAGTACTTC. This codes for CSVEGQGPYEQYF.

On this clone itself: A read error is possible here, since a much larger clone lies one base away. V usage is TRBV2 and J usage is TRBJ2-1; D remains ambiguous. In germline, CDR1 is SNHLY, CDR2 FYNNEI. This CDR3 has 11 amino acids. Trimming shortened V by 6 bases and J by 8 bases, and 8 bases separated the two germline ends. The CDR3 region is CASRSMDEQFF. CDR3 nucleotides: TGTGCCAGCAGGTCTATGGATGAGCAGTTCTTC.

This chain connects TRBV7-3 to TRBJ2-1, with D maybe TRBD2 (5 bases). Germline V CDR1 and CDR2: SGHTA, FQGTGA. Trimming took 2 bases from V and 4 from J, leaving 12 bases between them. The CDR3 sequence is 15 residues long. CDR3 bases: TGTGCCAGCAGCTTAGGAGGACTGGGGTACAATGAGCAGTTCTTC. This codes for CASSLGGLGYNEQFF.

The chain carries TRBV29-1 and TRBJ1-4; D unclear. The CDR3 contains 11 residues. Germline V gene lookup returns CDR1 SQVTM and CDR2 ANQGSEA. Between the trimmed V and J ends, which lost 7 bases and 4 bases, there was a span of 7 bases. In nucleotides, the CDR3 is TGCAGCGGGCGGGATAATGAAAAACTGTTTTTT. It is translated as CSGRDNEKLFF.

This rearrangement joins TRBV15 to TRBJ2-3; 12 bases align to TRBD2. V was pared by 1 base and J by 7 bases, with 6 bases of the junction left unmatched. The germline V gene encodes CDR1 LNHNV and CDR2 YYDKDF (reference sequence). The CDR3 length is 16 residues. CDR3 sequence reads: CATSRGASGRGNTQYF. The CDR3, as DNA: TGTGCCACCAGCAGAGGTGCTAGCGGGAGGGGAAATACGCAGTATTTT. The variable domain in full, completed from reference TRBV15 and TRBJ2-3, reads DAMVIQNPRYQVTQFGKPVTLSCSQTLNHNVMYWYQQKSSQAPKLLFHYYDKDFNNEADTPDNFQSRRPNTSFCFLDIRSPGLGDTAMYLCATSRGASGRGNTQYFGPGTRLTVL.

CDR3 sequence: CASSSISGPGTGELFF. In DNA form, the CDR3 reads TGTGCCAGCTCATCCATAAGCGGTCCTGGGACCGGGGAGCTGTTTTTT. This chain links TRBV18 with TRBJ2-2; TRBD2 is a possible D gene (5 bases). Germline CDR1 KGHSH, CDR2 LQKENI. The CDR3 runs to 16 residues. V lost 5 bases and J lost 5, with 18 bases in between.

This clone was recorded a few times. The chain joins TRBV4-2 to TRBJ2-1, with D perhaps TRBD1 or TRBD2 (5 bases each). V was pared by 5 bases and J by 4 bases, with 15 bases between. The germline CDR1 and CDR2 sequences are LGHNA and YNFKEQ. The CDR3 covers 15 residues. CDR3 in DNA: TGTGCCAGCAGCAGTTCGGGACGCGGTTACAATGAGCAGTTCTTC. It is translated as CASSSSGRGYNEQFF.

Note on this clone: Other DNA sequences in this sample translate to the same CDR3. This chain connects TRBV7-2 to TRBJ2-1; no clear D. CDR1 and CDR2 (germline): SGHTA, FQGNSA. Trimming left V 1 base short and J 6 bases short, with 7 bases between. This CDR3 spans 13 amino acids. CDR3 in DNA: TGTGCCAGCAGCTTAGGGCCGGGCAATGAGCAGTTCTTC. Protein sequence: CASSLGPGNEQFF.

This clone showed up just a few times. This chain uses TRBV7-8 with TRBJ1-5; D is ambiguous. There are 12 residues in the CDR3. Between the trimmed V and J ends, which lost 2 bases and 7 bases, there was a span of 6 bases. In germline, CDR1 is SGHVS, CDR2 FQNEAQ. The CDR3 nucleotides are TGTGCCAGCAGCTTATTCAGGCAGCCCCAGCATTTT. Translated, it gives CASSLFRQPQHF.

This clone has just a few counts. The chain employs TRBV7-9 and TRBJ1-4; maybe TRBD1 (6 bases). V was trimmed by 5 bases and J by 3 bases, leaving 10 bases between them. CDR3 size: 14 residues. Germline V gene data show CDR1 as SEHNR and CDR2 as FQNEAQ (reference sequence). The DNA of the CDR3 is TGTGCCAGCAGCCTACAGGGACCTAATGAAAAACTGTTTTTT. It codes for CASSLQGPNEKLFF.

This rearrangement joins TRBV6-6 to TRBJ2-4, with 7 bases lining up with TRBD2. This CDR3 spans 14 amino acids. The germline V gene has CDR1 MNHNY and CDR2 SVGAGI (reference sequence). V lost 8 bases and J lost 0; bases outside the gene matches: 4. The CDR3 is CASLGRLAKNIQYF. Here the CDR3 DNA reads TGTGCCAGCCTCGGGAGGCTAGCCAAAAACATTCAGTACTTC.

CDR3 nucleotide sequence: TGTGCCAGCAGCGTAGGACAGGGAACTGGGGCCAACGTCCTGACTTTC. Translated, it gives CASSVGQGTGANVLTF. This sequence joins TRBV9 and TRBJ2-6; 7 bases are a match to TRBD1. The V gene end was trimmed by 0 bases and the J gene end by 2 bases; junction bases not matched to a gene: 2. The length of the CDR3 is 16 residues. Looked up from germline, CDR1 is SGDLS and CDR2 is YYNGEE.

This clone was seen a few times. The chain recombines TRBV6-6 with TRBJ1-5, with a tentative D call TRBD1 (6 bases). Germline loops: CDR1 MNHNY, CDR2 SVGAGI (reference sequence). Trimming left V 7 bases short and J 11 bases short, with 15 bases between. The CDR3 extends over 12 amino acids. CDR3 coding DNA: TGTGCCAGCACCTCACAGGGTGGGACCCAGCATTTT. Translated, it gives CASTSQGGTQHF.

V and J are TRBV27 and TRBJ2-1; D is undetermined. The CDR3 contains 13 residues. CDR1 is MNHEY and CDR2 is SMNVEV in the germline V gene (reference sequence). Trimming removed 2 bases at V and 1 base at J, with 3 bases between. CDR3 protein: CASSLRSYNEQFF. The CDR3 DNA sequence: TGTGCCAGCAGTTTAAGGTCCTACAATGAGCAGTTCTTC.

The chain joins TRBV18 to TRBJ2-7, with 7 positions matching TRBD2. The trim removed 4 bases at V and 0 bases at J, leaving 6 bases unmatched. This CDR3 spans 15 amino acids. Germline lookup yields CDR1 KGHSH and CDR2 LQKENI. The CDR3 here is CASSRAAGDSYEQYF. The CDR3 DNA follows: TGTGCCAGCTCACGAGCGGCGGGAGACTCCTACGAGCAGTACTTC.

A word on this clone: Other DNA sequences in this sample translate to the same CDR3. V is TRBV20-1 and J is TRBJ2-3, with unresolved D. Trimming left V 6 bases short and J 2 bases short, with 3 bases between. CDR3 size: 10 residues. Germline assignment: CDR1 DFQATT and CDR2 SNEGSKA (reference sequence). CDR3 in DNA: TGCAGTGCACACACAGATACGCAGTATTTT. Its translation is CSAHTDTQYF.

The chain recombines TRBV7-9 with TRBJ2-7, with 8 nucleotides matching TRBD2. Germline V gene lookup returns CDR1 SEHNR and CDR2 FQNEAQ (reference sequence). The CDR3 covers 14 residues. With 6 bases clipped from V and 4 bases from J, the junction kept 8 bases outside the gene matches. This chain's CDR3 is CASSWSGGRYEQYF. The CDR3 DNA sequence: TGTGCCAGCAGTTGGTCGGGAGGGAGGTACGAGCAGTACTTC. The complete variable domain, with remaining parts taken from reference TRBV7-9 and TRBJ2-7, reads DTGVSQNPRHKITKRGQNVTFRCDPISEHNRLYWYRQTLGQGPEFLTYFQNEAQLEKSRLLSDRFSAERPKGSFSTLEIQRTEQGDSAMYLCASSWSGGRYEQYFGPGTRLTVT.

The V gene is TRBV28, the J gene TRBJ1-2; D call uncertain. Germline V CDR1 and CDR2: MDHEN, SYDVKM. The CDR3 sequence is 12 residues long. V shed 8 bases and J shed 6 bases, with 13 bases lying between them. CDR3 in amino acids: CASCPLGDGYTF. DNA for the CDR3: TGTGCCAGCTGTCCTCTCGGAGATGGCTACACCTTC.